The 28 T cell receptor beta chains given below trace back to one sample, sequenced in a study of blood T cell repertoires in COVID-19. Libraries were prepared by immunoSEQ multiplex PCR; TCRdb keeps only in-frame clonotypes and omits some of them. Among around 160,000 clones listed, roughly 80% were seen once. Sequencing input: PBMCs or T cells enriched from blood (not recorded which). The receptors come from a man aged 50-59 years who had recovered from COVID-19.

The chain employs TRBV9 and TRBJ2-7; possible D gene TRBD2, 6 bases. The CDR3 covers 16 residues. With 2 bases removed from V and 2 bases from J, the gap between germline ends came to 17 bases. Germline loops: CDR1 SGDLS, CDR2 YYNGEE. The CDR3 DNA follows: TGTGCCAGCAGCGTTGCTTCAACTAGCCCTACCTACGAGCAGTACTTC. As protein: CASSVASTSPTYEQYF.

This chain uses TRBV28 with TRBJ1-5; D remains ambiguous. CDR1 and CDR2 (germline): MDHEN, SYDVKM. The CDR3 extends over 16 amino acids. V was shortened by 4 bases and J by 2 bases, with 15 bases between the two germline ends. CDR3 bases: TGTGCCAGCAGTTACGCCTCGGCCGGGGGCAATCAGCCCCAGCATTTT. This sequence encodes CASSYASAGGNQPQHF.

The chain couples TRBV2 to TRBJ2-2; TRBD1 matches at 10 bases. CDR3 length equals 15 residues. Germline V gene sequence: CDR1 SNHLY, CDR2 FYNNEI. Trimming removed 4 bases from V and 4 bases from J; junction bases left unmatched: 3. CDR3 DNA sequence: TGTGCCAGCAGTGCGGGACAGGGGCGCACCGGGGAGCTGTTTTTT. Protein sequence: CASSAGQGRTGELFF. Based on the CDR3 plus reference TRBV2 and TRBJ2-2, the full variable domain is EPEVTQTPSHQVTQMGQEVILRCVPISNHLYFYWYRQILGQKVEFLVSFYNNEISEKSEIFDDQFSVERPDGSNFTLKIRSTKLEDSAMYFCASSAGQGRTGELFFGEGSRLTVL.

This chain links TRBV5-1 with TRBJ2-4, with 13 bases fitting TRBD2. This CDR3 comprises 17 residues. Germline values: CDR1 SGHRS, CDR2 YFSETQ. The trim removed 2 bases at V and 4 bases at J, leaving 6 bases unmatched. Here the CDR3 DNA reads TGCGCCAGCAGCTTTGGGACTAGCGGGACCCTAAAAAACATTCAGTACTTC. The encoded protein is CASSFGTSGTLKNIQYF.

This clone was observed a handful of times. The chain combines TRBV5-1 with TRBJ2-5; D ambiguous. Germline CDR1 is SGHRS and CDR2 is YFSETQ. Trimming took 6 bases from V and 4 from J, leaving 7 bases between them. The CDR3 is 11 residues long. CDR3 in amino acids: CASILGETQYF. CDR3 sequence (DNA): TGCGCCAGCATCCTAGGAGAGACCCAGTACTTC.

This chain's CDR3 is CASSQDLIFSGTTYNEQFF. In DNA form, the CDR3 reads TGTGCCAGCAGCCAAGATCTTATATTTAGCGGTACAACCTACAATGAGCAGTTCTTC. This chain connects TRBV4-2 to TRBJ2-1; D possibly corresponds to TRBD2 (6 bases). The germline V gene has CDR1 LGHNA and CDR2 YNFKEQ. CDR3 length: 19 residues. V was trimmed by 0 bases and J by 2 bases, leaving 20 bases between them.

Here the CDR3 reads CSASRPAGGSYNEQFF. The CDR3 nucleotides are TGCAGTGCTAGTAGGCCCGCAGGAGGTTCCTACAATGAGCAGTTCTTC. This chain uses TRBV20-1 with TRBJ2-1, with D perhaps matching TRBD2 (5 bases). The CDR3 has 16 amino acids. The germline V gene has CDR1 DFQATT and CDR2 SNEGSKA (reference sequence). Deletions cut 3 bases from V and 1 base from J, with 16 bases between.

This clone was observed once. This rearrangement joins TRBV29-1 to TRBJ2-1; possibly TRBD2 for D (6 bases). Trimming shortened V by 6 bases and J by 8 bases, and 17 bases separated the two germline ends. The CDR3 totals 13 residues. The germline V gene encodes CDR1 SQVTM and CDR2 ANQGSEA. The CDR3 nucleotides read TGCAGCGTCCGTCGGGAGTTGGGGGATGAGCAGTTCTTC. This gives the protein CSVRRELGDEQFF.

The chain couples TRBV19 to TRBJ2-5; TRBD2 matches at 8 bases. The ends lost 5 bases at V and 4 bases at J; junction bases unmatched: 3. The germline V gene has CDR1 LNHDA and CDR2 SQIVND (reference sequence). The length of the CDR3 is 13 residues. The DNA of the CDR3 is TGTGCCAGTAGTGTAACTAGCGGAGAGACCCAGTACTTC. Translating it yields CASSVTSGETQYF.

The chain combines TRBV29-1 with TRBJ2-7; TRBD1 is a possible D gene (6 bases). The CDR3 is 12 amino acids. Per the germline V gene, CDR1 is SQVTM and CDR2 is ANQGSEA. Deletions cut 0 bases from V and 7 bases from J, with 10 bases between. The CDR3 protein is CSVEEQGGEQYF. The CDR3 region has the DNA TGCAGCGTTGAAGAACAGGGTGGTGAGCAGTACTTC.

This clone was counted once. The V and J genes are TRBV4-1 and TRBJ2-7; D perhaps matches TRBD2 (5 bases). V lost 4 bases and J 0 bases, leaving 13 bases between the germline ends. CDR1 and CDR2 from the germline V gene are MGHRA and YSYEKL. The CDR3 has 15 amino acids. The CDR3 reads CASSLGTGYSYEQYF. Here the CDR3 DNA reads TGCGCCAGCAGCCTGGGCACGGGGTACTCCTACGAGCAGTACTTC.

The chain joins TRBV3-1 (or the pseudogene TRBV3-2) to TRBJ2-7, with TRBD2 matching over 10 bases. The CDR3 totals 15 residues. The junction had 9 bases not matched to a gene; V was cut back by 5 bases and J by 5 bases. Germline CDR1 and CDR2: LGHDT and YNNKEL (reference sequence). CDR3 coding DNA: TGTGCCAGCAGCGGTACCGGGACTAGCGTCCACGAGCAGTACTTC. This sequence encodes CASSGTGTSVHEQYF.

This chain links TRBV15 with TRBJ2-1, with TRBD2 matching over 11 bases. This CDR3 contains 15 residues. J was trimmed by 10 bases and V by 1 base; bases with no gene match: 6. Germline V gives CDR1 LNHNV, CDR2 YYDKDF (reference sequence). The DNA of the CDR3 is TGTGCCACCAGCAGAGTTAGCGGGGGGGCTGAGGAGCAGTTCTTC. Translation: CATSRVSGGAEEQFF.

This chain connects TRBV5-1 to TRBJ2-1, with 9 bases that match TRBD2. CDR3 length: 15 amino acids. The ends lost 2 bases at V and 10 bases at J; junction bases unmatched: 10. Germline CDR1 SGHRS, CDR2 YFSETQ. CDR3 nucleotide sequence: TGCGCCAGCAGCTTCAGAAGCGGGGGGCCCGGGGAGCAGTTCTTC. Encoded protein: CASSFRSGGPGEQFF.

The chain employs TRBV7-6 and TRBJ2-2; D gene ambiguous. Trimming took off 5 bases at V and 5 bases at J, with 12 bases between the two ends. Germline CDR1 SGHVS, CDR2 FNYEAQ. CDR3 length: 14 amino acids. The CDR3 DNA is TGTGCCAGCAGCCTGCTCTTCGCGACCGGGGAGCTGTTTTTT. This codes for CASSLLFATGELFF.

This chain uses TRBV10-3 with TRBJ2-7; TRBD1 is a possible D gene (6 bases). Trimming took 6 bases from V and 5 from J, leaving 11 bases between them. The CDR3 loop spans 12 amino acids. Germline assignment: CDR1 ENHRY and CDR2 SYGVKD. CDR3 sequence reads: CAISPAGDEQYF. CDR3 nucleotide sequence: TGTGCCATCAGCCCAGCAGGGGACGAGCAGTACTTC.

The V call is TRBV2, the J call TRBJ1-1; D is undetermined. V shed 6 bases and J shed 0 bases, with 8 bases lying between them. The CDR3 runs 13 residues. Germline V CDR1 and CDR2: SNHLY, FYNNEI. CDR3 coding DNA: TGTGCCAGCAGGCCGGGAATGAACACTGAAGCTTTCTTT. Translation gives CASRPGMNTEAFF.

The rearrangement links TRBV5-1 to TRBJ1-1; the match to TRBD1 covers 8 bases. CDR3 length: 14 residues. After removal of 4 bases from V and 4 bases from J, the junction contained 6 bases not matched to a gene. Germline V gene data show CDR1 as SGHRS and CDR2 as YFSETQ. DNA for the CDR3: TGCGCCAGCAGCCGAGGACAGGGCGGCACTGAAGCTTTCTTT. The encoded protein is CASSRGQGGTEAFF.

The sample holds a few counts of this clone. The V and J genes are TRBV13 and TRBJ1-4, with TRBD1 as a possible D gene (6 bases). The V gene lost 2 bases and the J gene lost 7 bases, with 11 bases spanning the gap. The CDR3 is made up of 14 amino acids. Germline V gives CDR1 PRHDT, CDR2 FYEKMQ (reference sequence). The CDR3 DNA is TGTGCCAGCAGCTTATCGGCGGGGGCTGAAAAACTGTTTTTT. It translates to CASSLSAGAEKLFF.

The chain is built from TRBV6-5 and TRBJ2-7, with D perhaps matching TRBD1 (6 bases). Trimming left V 8 bases short and J 4 bases short, with 18 bases between. Germline V gene data show CDR1 as MNHEY and CDR2 as SVGAGI. The CDR3 has 14 amino acids. The CDR3 DNA sequence: TGTGCCAGCTCAAGGACAGCGGAACTATACGAGCAGTACTTC. This sequence encodes CASSRTAELYEQYF.

The chain has TRBV5-1 and TRBJ2-1, with 9 bases aligning to TRBD2. The V gene's germline CDR1 is SGHRS and CDR2 YFSETQ. The CDR3 totals 16 residues. Germline trimming cut 4 bases from V and 1 base from J; bases unmatched to any gene: 6. The CDR3, as DNA: TGCGCCAGCAGCCCTAGCGGGGCACCTTCCTACAATGAGCAGTTCTTC. It is translated as CASSPSGAPSYNEQFF.

The rearrangement uses TRBV2 and TRBJ1-1; 7 nucleotides agree with TRBD1. The CDR3 covers 13 residues. Germline lookup yields CDR1 SNHLY and CDR2 FYNNEI. V shed 6 bases and J 5 bases; nucleotides not matched to a gene: 6. CDR3 in amino acids: CASRGAGGTEAFF. The CDR3, as DNA: TGTGCCAGCAGGGGCGCAGGGGGGACTGAAGCTTTCTTT.

This rearrangement joins TRBV12-3 or TRBV12-4 to TRBJ2-7, with D uncertain. Between the trimmed V and J ends, which lost 6 bases and 5 bases, there was a span of 14 bases. This CDR3 has 13 residues. The CDR3 DNA reads TGTGCCAGCAGCCTGCGGCCGGGTGACGAGCAGTACTTC. Translated: CASSLRPGDEQYF.

The V gene is TRBV5-7, the J gene TRBJ2-2, with a tentative D call TRBD2 (5 bases). TRBV5-7 is designated an ORF whose function remains uncertain. Trimming took 5 bases from V and 3 from J, leaving 5 bases between them. CDR3 length equals 12 residues. The DNA of the CDR3 is TGTGCCAGCAGGAGGGACACCGGGGAGCTGTTTTTT. It codes for CASRRDTGELFF.

V usage is TRBV5-1 and J usage is TRBJ2-3; D remains ambiguous. V was clipped by 2 bases and J by 0 bases, with 4 bases between them. The CDR3 contains 13 residues. Germline V gene sequence: CDR1 SGHRS, CDR2 YFSETQ. The CDR3 is CASSFSSTDTQYF. The CDR3 DNA reads TGCGCCAGCAGCTTTTCTAGCACAGATACGCAGTATTTT.

The chain recombines TRBV4-2 with TRBJ1-1; D not resolved. V was pared by 5 bases and J by 2 bases, with 15 bases between. Germline V gene lookup returns CDR1 LGHNA and CDR2 YNFKEQ. CDR3 size: 15 residues. CDR3 sequence (DNA): TGTGCCAGCAGCTTCAAGGTCGGAGAAAACACTGAAGCTTTCTTT. It specifies CASSFKVGENTEAFF.

The V call is TRBV2, the J call TRBJ1-5; the D is unclear. Trimming removed 3 bases from V and 5 bases from J, with 11 bases in between. Germline CDR1 is SNHLY and CDR2 is FYNNEI. The CDR3 covers 14 residues. The CDR3 region has the DNA TGTGCCAGCAGTGACGGGTATTGGGATCAGCCCCAGCATTTT. Encoded protein: CASSDGYWDQPQHF.

This sequence joins TRBV28 and TRBJ1-1, with D hard to call. This CDR3 has 13 residues. V dropped 3 bases and J dropped 6 bases, with 11 bases sitting between them. Germline V gives CDR1 MDHEN, CDR2 SYDVKM. CDR3 amino acids: CASSFGGWAEAFF. CDR3 sequence (DNA): TGTGCCAGCAGTTTCGGAGGTTGGGCTGAAGCTTTCTTT.